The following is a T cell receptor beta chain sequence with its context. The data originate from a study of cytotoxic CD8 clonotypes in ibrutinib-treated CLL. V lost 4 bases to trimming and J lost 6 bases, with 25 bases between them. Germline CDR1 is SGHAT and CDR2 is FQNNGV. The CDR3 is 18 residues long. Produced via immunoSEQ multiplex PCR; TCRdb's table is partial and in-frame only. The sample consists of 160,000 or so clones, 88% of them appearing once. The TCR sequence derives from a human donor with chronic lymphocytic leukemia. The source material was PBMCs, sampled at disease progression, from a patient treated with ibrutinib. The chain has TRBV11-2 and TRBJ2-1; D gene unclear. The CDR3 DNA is TGTGCCAGCAGCTCCACATCGGCTAGAAATGTTCTATTCAATGAGCAGTTCTTC. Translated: CASSSTSARNVLFNEQFF.